The 19 T cell receptor beta chains below come from one sample, sequenced in a study of shared clonotypes between healthy human individuals. Clones were read by immunoSEQ multiplex PCR, and TCRdb kept only the in-frame ones, dropping some. The profile shows roughly 660,000 clones, around 91% of them singletons. Source material: memory CD8+ T cells from PBMCs. Sample subset: CD45RO+ cells pooled with CCR7-negative TemRA cells. These receptors were obtained from a man aged 18 to 30 in good health. Some clones in this sample may be carry-over from other donors' samples.

As to this clone: One end of the junction fails to match germline, which may point to a read error. Other DNA sequences in the same sample also yield this CDR3. CDR3: CAIREGLADSYEQYF. The CDR3 nucleotides are TGCGCCATCAGGGAGGGACTAGCGGACTCCTACGAGCAGTACTTC. V is TRBV10-3 and J is TRBJ2-7; the match to TRBD2 covers 11 bases. CDR3 length equals 15 residues. Germline V lookup: CDR1 ENHRY, CDR2 SYGVKD.

The gene calls are TRBV28 and TRBJ2-2; 9 bases match TRBD1. J was trimmed by 4 bases and V by 5 bases; bases with no gene match: 11. CDR1 is MDHEN, CDR2 SYDVKM, per germline. The CDR3 contains 17 residues. CDR3: CASSPTGTGIRTGELFF. The CDR3 DNA sequence: TGTGCCAGCAGTCCAACCGGGACAGGGATTCGCACCGGGGAGCTGTTTTTT.

Remarks on this clone: Within the sample, other DNA sequences also encode this same CDR3. This chain links TRBV27 with TRBJ2-7, with 7 bases aligning to TRBD1. Germline CDR1 and CDR2: MNHEY and SMNVEV (reference sequence). V shed 3 bases, J shed 4 bases, and the junction held 3 bases outside the gene matches. The CDR3 runs 13 residues. CDR3 sequence reads: CASSLGQTYEQYF. In nucleotides, the CDR3 is TGTGCCAGCAGTTTGGGACAGACGTACGAGCAGTACTTC.

The rearrangement uses TRBV4-1 and TRBJ1-2; a weak D match, TRBD1 (6 bases). The CDR3 runs to 16 residues. Looked up from germline, CDR1 is MGHRA and CDR2 is YSYEKL. V lost 2 bases and J lost 2, with 15 bases in between. The DNA of the CDR3 is TGCGCCAGCAGCCAATCCCAGGGGCGATTAAACTATGGCTACACCTTC. It yields the protein CASSQSQGRLNYGYTF.

V is TRBV13 and J is TRBJ2-5; 10 bases are a match to TRBD2. The CDR3 totals 17 residues. In germline, CDR1 is PRHDT, CDR2 FYEKMQ (reference sequence). V was pared by 5 bases and J by 4 bases, with 13 bases of the junction left unmatched. The CDR3 protein is CASSREGLAGVGETQYF. The CDR3 nucleotides are TGTGCCAGCAGCAGAGAAGGGCTAGCGGGAGTGGGAGAGACCCAGTACTTC.

The chain has TRBV6-1 and TRBJ2-7, with D unclear. CDR1 and CDR2 from the germline V gene are MNHNS and SASEGT. The CDR3 is 15 residues long. Trimming removed 3 bases at V and 2 bases at J, with 14 bases between. The CDR3 sequence is CASSDFALPTYEQYF. The CDR3 DNA reads as TGTGCCAGCAGTGATTTCGCTTTGCCCACCTACGAGCAGTACTTC.

The rearrangement joins TRBV5-1 to TRBJ2-1; 10 bases line up with TRBD2. The CDR3 totals 15 residues. J lost 7 bases, V lost 0 bases, and 4 bases had no gene match. Per the germline V gene, CDR1 is SGHRS and CDR2 is YFSETQ. CDR3 amino acids: CASSLGPAGGNEQFF. The CDR3 DNA is TGCGCCAGCAGCTTGGGGCCAGCGGGAGGGAATGAGCAGTTCTTC. Supplemented by reference TRBV5-1 and TRBJ2-1, the full variable domain reads KAGVTQTPRYLIKTRGQQVTLSCSPISGHRSVSWYQQTPGQGLQFLFEYFSETQRNKGNFPGRFSGRQFSNSRSEMNVSTLELGDSALYLCASSLGPAGGNEQFFGPGTRLTVL.

The V call is TRBV7-7, the J call TRBJ2-1, with 7 bases identical to TRBD1. The CDR3 loop spans 13 amino acids. Germline loops: CDR1 SSHAT, CDR2 FNYEAQ (reference sequence). Trimming took 5 bases from V and 9 from J; bases not matched to a gene: 7. The CDR3 region has the DNA TGTGCCAGCAGCAGACGACAGGGATCTGAGCAGTTCTTC. It yields the protein CASSRRQGSEQFF.

The rearrangement joins TRBV9 to TRBJ2-1, with 10 bases identical to TRBD2. Germline CDR1 SGDLS, CDR2 YYNGEE. V lost 0 bases and J lost 10; bases outside the gene matches: 10. The CDR3 contains 16 residues. For the CDR3, the DNA is TGTGCCAGCAGCGTAGTCCCTAGCGGGAGTCACGGGGAGCAGTTCTTC. Residues: CASSVVPSGSHGEQFF.

The chain carries TRBV6-6 and TRBJ2-7; 7 bases match TRBD1. Germline CDR1 MNHNY, CDR2 SVGAGI (reference sequence). V shed 4 bases and J 3 bases; nucleotides not matched to a gene: 3. The CDR3 runs 13 residues. The CDR3 coding sequence is TGTGCCAGCAGTTGGGGACAGCTCTACGAGCAGTACTTC. Encoded protein: CASSWGQLYEQYF.

The chain recombines TRBV14 with TRBJ2-7, with a possible D match to TRBD2 (5 bases). Per germline, CDR1 SGHDN and CDR2 FVKESK. The CDR3 runs to 12 residues. V was cut by 4 bases and J by 6 bases, with 10 bases left in between. The CDR3 is CASSLTRSEQYF. CDR3 in DNA: TGTGCCAGCAGCCTTACTAGATCCGAGCAGTACTTC. Using reference TRBV14 and TRBJ2-7 for the parts outside the CDR3, the full variable domain is EAGVTQFPSHSVIEKGQTVTLRCDPISGHDNLYWYRRVMGKEIKFLLHFVKESKQDESGMPNNRFLAERTGGTYSTLKVQPAELEDSGVYFCASSLTRSEQYFGPGTRLTVT.

The chain joins TRBV2 to TRBJ2-1; TRBD2 matches at 10 bases. Germline CDR1 is SNHLY and CDR2 is FYNNEI. The CDR3 runs 15 residues. The V and J ends lost 6 bases and 5 bases, in that order; junction bases with no gene match: 7. The CDR3, as DNA: TGTGCCAGCAGGGGTACTAGCGGGATCGACAATGAGCAGTTCTTC. Translating gives CASRGTSGIDNEQFF.

The V call is TRBV6-1, the J call TRBJ2-7; unclear D gene. V lost 2 bases and J 3 bases, leaving 14 bases between the germline ends. Looked up from germline, CDR1 is MNHNS and CDR2 is SASEGT. The CDR3 is 15 amino acids. As DNA, the CDR3 is TGTGCCAGCAGTGAATTCCCGTGGCAGGACTACGAGCAGTACTTC. Its protein product is CASSEFPWQDYEQYF.

This clone has just one count. This chain links TRBV27 with TRBJ2-7; 12 nucleotides align to TRBD1. Looked up from germline, CDR1 is MNHEY and CDR2 is SMNVEV (reference sequence). Germline trimming cut 5 bases from V and 5 bases from J; bases unmatched to any gene: 7. The CDR3 consists of 15 residues. The CDR3 region is CASSEGTGGFDEQYF. The CDR3 DNA reads TGTGCCAGCAGTGAAGGGACAGGGGGCTTCGACGAGCAGTACTTC.

V gene TRBV7-9 combines with J gene TRBJ2-2; D unresolved. V lost 8 bases and J 6 bases, leaving 10 bases between the germline ends. Per germline, CDR1 SEHNR and CDR2 FQNEAQ (reference sequence). The CDR3 extends over 12 amino acids. DNA of the CDR3: TGTGCCAGCCCCCCTCGCCCCGGGGAGCTGTTTTTT. Protein product: CASPPRPGELFF. The full variable domain, rest sourced from reference TRBV7-9 and TRBJ2-2, is DTGVSQNPRHKITKRGQNVTFRCDPISEHNRLYWYRQTLGQGPEFLTYFQNEAQLEKSRLLSDRFSAERPKGSFSTLEIQRTEQGDSAMYLCASPPRPGELFFGEGSRLTVL.

The chain couples TRBV27 to TRBJ2-5, with 8 bases aligning to TRBD2. Germline V gives CDR1 MNHEY, CDR2 SMNVEV (reference sequence). Germline trimming cut 4 bases from V and 5 bases from J; bases unmatched to any gene: 9. CDR3 length equals 15 residues. The CDR3 here is CASSSLREVRETQYF. DNA of the CDR3: TGTGCCAGCAGTTCATTGCGGGAGGTTCGGGAGACCCAGTACTTC.

The chain couples TRBV7-9 to TRBJ2-7; 9 bases match TRBD2. With V trimmed by 2 bases and J by 3 bases, 2 bases remained unmatched. CDR1 is SEHNR, CDR2 FQNEAQ, per germline (reference sequence). The CDR3 loop spans 14 amino acids. CDR3 in amino acids: CASSLLAGDYEQYF. The CDR3 DNA follows: TGTGCCAGCAGCTTATTAGCGGGAGACTACGAGCAGTACTTC.

J is TRBJ2-5 and V is TRBV7-9; 7 bases fit TRBD1. Germline-derived CDR1 and CDR2 are SEHNR and FQNEAQ (reference sequence). The CDR3 sequence is 13 residues long. The V gene end was trimmed by 5 bases and the J gene end by 4 bases; junction bases not matched to a gene: 4. For the CDR3, the DNA is TGTGCCAGCAGCAACGACAGGGTAGAGACCCAGTACTTC. The encoded protein is CASSNDRVETQYF.

The V gene is TRBV25-1, the J gene TRBJ2-1; 9 bases map to TRBD2. Germline values: CDR1 MGHDK, CDR2 SYGVNS. CDR3 length equals 15 residues. The ends lost 4 bases at V and 4 bases at J; junction bases unmatched: 5. The CDR3 here is CASSVPSGAYNEQFF. CDR3 DNA sequence: TGTGCCAGCAGTGTCCCTAGCGGGGCGTACAATGAGCAGTTCTTC.